This T cell receptor (beta chain) was profiled in a study of cytomegalovirus exposure and HLA in healthy donors. Study overall: Early release data held 85 million to 95 million unique TCRs from HLA-typed donors. The study's findings and limits: The classifier reportedly diagnosed cytomegalovirus status with high specificity and sensitivity. A later analysis revealed that TCR association rates differed between HLA loci, peaking at DRB1 and bottoming out at HLA-C.

The CDR3 extends over 15 amino acids. Trimming cost V 4 bases and J 5 bases; bases outside gene matches: 9. The germline V gene encodes CDR1 SGHRS and CDR2 YFSETQ. This clone was observed a single time. Its target is unknown. Both 60 Vbeta primers and 13 Jbeta primers went into the PCR. Here immunoSEQ multiplex PCR was the method, and the copy in TCRdb shows in-frame clones only, minus some. The sample has over 200,000 clones, 70% to 80% seen once; the top ten hold 3% to 4.5%. This receptor was taken from a male donor in good health and CMV-seronegative. The rearrangement links TRBV5-1 to TRBJ2-1; 7 positions match TRBD1. Sequencing was carried out using PBMCs. CDR3 loop: CASSGQAALNNEQFF. The CDR3 DNA reads as TGCGCCAGCAGCGGACAGGCAGCATTAAACAATGAGCAGTTCTTC.